This T cell receptor (beta chain) was identified in a study of blood T cell repertoires in COVID-19. About the study: Acute and convalescent COVID-19 specimens originated in the United States, Italy and Spain. In each case, the material was cDNA or gDNA derived from T cells, B-cell-depleted T cells, or PBMCs.

Study processing details: Amplified reference gene primers provided the basis for estimating nucleated cell counts. TCRdb keeps only in-frame clones here, not all; method: immunoSEQ multiplex PCR. V and J calls and clone size are copied from that table; D and trimming were computed from the DNA. There are 50,000 to 65,000 clones in the sample; approximately 83% occur only once, and more than 0.95% lies in the top ten. CDR3 length: 15 amino acids. Germline V CDR1 and CDR2: SEHNR, FQNEAQ (reference sequence). With V trimmed by 5 bases and J by 1 base, 7 bases remained unmatched. This sequence joins TRBV7-9 and TRBJ2-5, with 7 bases identical to TRBD1. The specimen sequenced was peripheral blood. This sequence was found in a man in his forties with acute or convalescent COVID-19. The DNA for the CDR3 is TGTGCCAGCAGCCAAGGGCAGGGGGTCCAAGAGACCCAGTACTTC. Translated, it gives CASSQGQGVQETQYF.